This is a list of T cell receptor beta chains from one sample in a study of T cell responses to AZD1222 COVID-19 vaccine. Generated by immunoSEQ multiplex PCR, the TCRdb table keeps only in-frame clones and is missing some. The profile shows over 130,000 clones, 70% to 90% of them singletons. Sequencing used peripheral blood, obtained 28 days after the second AZD1222 dose. These receptors were collected from an adult who received the AZD1222 COVID-19 vaccine. The CDR3 runs from the conserved cysteine through the conserved F or W. The order of the fields is V gene, J gene, D gene, clone size, CDR3 protein, CDR3 DNA. The D gene is left open where the match is weak. A row's size may be missing; if present it is once, few, many or a size class.

V: TRBV28
J: TRBJ2-3
D: NA
size: NA
CDR3: CASSLGQGTDTQYF
DNA: TGTGCCAGCAGTTTGGGGCAGGGCACAGATACGCAGTATTTT

V: TRBV7-9
J: TRBJ2-3
D: NA
size: NA
CDR3: CASSLERGITDTQYF
DNA: TGTGCCAGCAGCTTAGAAAGGGGAATCACAGATACGCAGTATTTT

V: TRBV2
J: TRBJ1-4
D: TRBD1
size: NA
CDR3: CASRGQAINEKLFF
DNA: TGTGCCAGCAGGGGACAGGCGATTAATGAAAAACTGTTTTTT

V: TRBV2
J: TRBJ2-3
D: NA
size: NA
CDR3: CASMLGRYTQYF
DNA: TGTGCCAGCATGTTGGGACGCTATACGCAGTATTTT

V: TRBV29-1
J: TRBJ2-3
D: TRBD2
size: NA
CDR3: CSVGGGSAIRGDTQYF
DNA: TGCAGCGTTGGGGGGGGGAGCGCTATCCGAGGAGATACGCAGTATTTT

V: TRBV6-2/TRBV6-3
J: TRBJ2-1
D: TRBD2
size: NA
CDR3: CASSYLAGKYNEQFF
DNA: TGTGCCAGCAGTTATCTAGCGGGGAAATACAATGAGCAGTTCTTC

V: TRBV28
J: TRBJ1-5
D: TRBD1
size: NA
CDR3: CASTDDPTGDDQPQHF
DNA: TGTGCCAGCACAGACGATCCGACAGGGGACGATCAGCCCCAGCATTTT

V: TRBV20-1
J: TRBJ2-7
D: NA
size: NA
CDR3: CSARVADQYF
DNA: TGCAGTGCTAGAGTAGCGGACCAGTACTTC

V: TRBV5-1
J: TRBJ2-7
D: TRBD1
size: NA
CDR3: CASSLEGQGVLREQYF
DNA: TGCGCCAGCAGCTTGGAGGGACAGGGGGTTTTACGCGAGCAGTACTTC

V: TRBV7-2
J: TRBJ2-2
D: NA
size: NA
CDR3: CASSLVGGGSNTGELFF
DNA: TGTGCCAGCAGCTTAGTTGGAGGGGGATCTAACACCGGGGAGCTGTTTTTT

V: TRBV11-2
J: TRBJ1-1
D: TRBD1
size: NA
CDR3: CASSYRGSTEAFF
DNA: TGTGCCAGCAGCTACAGGGGTTCCACTGAAGCTTTCTTT

V: TRBV19
J: TRBJ2-7
D: TRBD1
size: NA
CDR3: CASSGTGALSEQYF
DNA: TGTGCCAGTAGTGGAACAGGGGCGCTCTCCGAGCAGTACTTC

V: TRBV4-2
J: TRBJ2-7
D: TRBD2
size: NA
CDR3: CASSQVGLAGGNEQYF
DNA: TGTGCCAGCAGCCAAGTGGGACTAGCGGGAGGAAACGAGCAGTACTTC

V: TRBV6-5
J: TRBJ1-5
D: NA
size: NA
CDR3: CASTGSDQPQHF
DNA: TGTGCCAGCACGGGTTCCGATCAGCCCCAGCATTTT

V: TRBV5-1
J: TRBJ1-3
D: NA
size: once
CDR3: CASSLGATALGNTIYF
DNA: TGCGCCAGCAGCTTGGGAGCGACAGCCCTCGGGAACACCATATATTTT

V: TRBV18
J: TRBJ1-4
D: TRBD1
size: NA
CDR3: CASSPGQGNEKLFF
DNA: TGTGCCAGCTCACCGGGACAGGGTAATGAAAAACTGTTTTTT

V: TRBV28
J: TRBJ2-5
D: TRBD2
size: once
CDR3: CASMLGGYQETQYF
DNA: TGTGCCAGCATGTTGGGAGGGTACCAAGAGACCCAGTACTTC

V: TRBV4-3
J: TRBJ1-5
D: NA
size: NA
CDR3: CASSQDPLGGLTSNQPQHF
DNA: TGCGCCAGCAGCCAAGACCCCTTAGGGGGGCTGACTAGCAATCAGCCCCAGCATTTT

V: TRBV7-2
J: TRBJ2-3
D: TRBD2
size: NA
CDR3: CASKSGVHNTQYF
DNA: TGTGCCAGCAAAAGCGGGGTGCATAATACGCAGTATTTT

V: TRBV18
J: TRBJ2-1
D: NA
size: NA
CDR3: CASSPMADYNEQFF
DNA: TGTGCCAGCTCACCGATGGCTGATTACAATGAGCAGTTCTTC

V: TRBV13
J: TRBJ1-1
D: NA
size: NA
CDR3: CASRPRGGMDTEAFF
DNA: TGTGCCAGTCGACCGCGGGGGGGTATGGACACTGAAGCTTTCTTT

V: TRBV24-1
J: TRBJ2-3
D: TRBD2
size: NA
CDR3: CATSDPSGGASDTQYF
DNA: TGTGCCACCAGTGATCCCAGCGGGGGGGCCTCAGATACGCAGTATTTT

V: TRBV28
J: TRBJ1-2
D: NA
size: NA
CDR3: CASSLKGDGYTF
DNA: TGTGCCAGCAGTTTAAAGGGCGATGGCTACACCTTC

V: TRBV18
J: TRBJ2-5
D: NA
size: NA
CDR3: CASSLTSGETQYF
DNA: TGTGCCAGCTCACTAACTAGTGGGGAGACCCAGTACTTC

V: TRBV15
J: TRBJ2-1
D: TRBD2
size: NA
CDR3: CATSRVPISSGSSPNEQFF
DNA: TGTGCCACCAGCAGAGTGCCTATCTCTAGCGGGAGTTCTCCGAATGAGCAGTTCTTC

V: TRBV24-1
J: TRBJ2-1
D: NA
size: few
CDR3: CATSDIFTGTAANEQFF
DNA: TGTGCCACCAGTGATATATTCACCGGGACTGCCGCCAATGAGCAGTTCTTC

V: TRBV27
J: TRBJ1-1
D: NA
size: once
CDR3: CASSLVGTSGYTEAFF
DNA: TGTGCCAGCAGTTTGGTCGGGACAAGCGGGTACACTGAAGCTTTCTTT

V: TRBV7-2
J: TRBJ1-2
D: TRBD1
size: NA
CDR3: CASSLDRTGGRYGYTF
DNA: TGTGCCAGCAGCTTAGATAGGACAGGGGGCAGGTACGGCTACACCTTC

V: TRBV3-1/TRBV3-2
J: TRBJ1-2
D: NA
size: NA
CDR3: CASSQRGPPYGYTF
DNA: TGTGCCAGCAGCCAAAGAGGACCGCCCTATGGCTACACCTTC

V: TRBV4-3
J: TRBJ1-1
D: TRBD1
size: NA
CDR3: CASSHGQVGTEAFF
DNA: TGCGCCAGCAGCCACGGACAGGTTGGCACTGAAGCTTTCTTT

V: TRBV2
J: TRBJ2-7
D: NA
size: NA
CDR3: CASSGAYEQYF
DNA: TGTGCCAGCAGTGGAGCCTACGAGCAGTACTTC

V: TRBV5-5
J: TRBJ1-5
D: TRBD1
size: once
CDR3: CASSLAPQGNRPQHF
DNA: TGTGCCAGCAGCTTGGCACCACAGGGGAACCGGCCCCAGCATTTT

V: TRBV6-5
J: TRBJ2-7
D: NA
size: NA
CDR3: CASSRGRTDYEQYF
DNA: TGTGCCAGCAGCCGAGGTAGGACAGACTACGAGCAGTACTTC

V: TRBV28
J: TRBJ2-2
D: TRBD1
size: NA
CDR3: CASSPTPGTGNTGELFF
DNA: TGTGCCAGCAGTCCTACCCCCGGGACAGGAAACACCGGGGAGCTGTTTTTT

V: TRBV3-1/TRBV3-2
J: TRBJ1-5
D: NA
size: NA
CDR3: CASSSQGGQPQHF
DNA: TGTGCCAGCAGCTCACAGGGAGGTCAGCCCCAGCATTTT